The rows below give T cell receptor beta chains drawn from one sample of a study of blood T cell repertoires in COVID-19. The table came from immunoSEQ multiplex PCR; TCRdb's copy has only in-frame clones and leaves some out. The sample shows some 360,000 clones, around nine tenths of them seen only once. The sequencing input was PBMCs or T cells enriched from blood (not recorded which). All receptors derive from a woman under 40 who had been exposed to COVID-19. Both conserved end residues are part of each CDR3.

V | length | CDR3
TRBV9 | 22 | CASSVVSGPLNPRRAHTGELFF
TRBV5-1 | 16 | CASSNPMSSYNSPLHF
TRBV7-8 | 17 | CASSHRDRGLIDLQQYF
TRBV28 | 14 | CASSFEQMNTEAFF
TRBV15 | 13 | CATSRAGDSPLHF
TRBV2 | 13 | CASSEVRDTEAFF
TRBV18 | 12 | CASSAEDTEAFF
TRBV12-3/TRBV12-4 | 11 | CASRGTGELFF
TRBV19 | 19 | CASSKNPGVIAGGSYEQYF
TRBV27 | 13 | CASSLWGDTEAFF
TRBV5-1 | 16 | CASSSRGTSGSYEQFF
TRBV18 | 13 | CASTRGAPYEQYF
TRBV2 | 13 | CASLGSGQETQYF
TRBV3-1/TRBV3-2 | 15 | CASSLGQASGNTIYF
TRBV7-8 | 15 | CASSSPGRATYEQYF
TRBV7-4 | 17 | CASRRESKGRMNTEAFF
TRBV9 | 16 | CASSVRASGSYNEQFF
TRBV27 | 17 | CASSFLGLAGSGTEQFF
TRBV7-6 | 14 | CASSLGGGNQPQHF
TRBV7-9 | 12 | CASSLSYYEQYF
TRBV29-1 | 13 | CSTSGGGEYGYTF
TRBV27 | 14 | CASSKTSFSYEQYF
TRBV29-1 | 15 | CSVHRPTGLNTEAFF
TRBV10-3 | 18 | CAIRRGGLAGVPMETQYF
TRBV7-3 | 14 | CASRRSSNTGELFF
TRBV5-4 | 13 | CASSPDREYGYTF
TRBV12-5 | 19 | CASQLPGLAGGRSSYEQYF
TRBV30 | 15 | CAWSVGQGGEEKLFF
TRBV4-2 | 16 | CASSQASGRTYNEQFF
TRBV7-9 | 16 | CASSEGTGVVNSPLHF
TRBV25-1 | 13 | CASSFLQADTQYF
TRBV3-1/TRBV3-2 | 13 | CASTPEGYNEQFF
TRBV14 | 12 | CASSQYRLRAFF
TRBV28 | 19 | CASSSPGQGRSSGFSEQFF
TRBV28 | 14 | CASSLSPSNEKLFF
TRBV12-5 | 16 | CASAPPGVPGANVLTF
TRBV20-1 | 11 | CSARAGATQYF
TRBV18 | 14 | CASSPPNTRDTIYF
TRBV5-1 | 17 | CASSVRNLQGRAGELFF
TRBV11-3 | 18 | CASSLAYGGKGFYNEQFF
TRBV7-3 | 13 | CASTVGEGSEQFF
TRBV10-3 | 13 | CAISEGQNYGYTF
TRBV11-3 | 13 | CASSLTSSNEQFF
TRBV20-1 | 15 | CSASPAAAGNEKLFF
TRBV7-9 | 16 | CASSLRGQGATDTQYF
TRBV11-3 | 15 | CASSPLNGEADTQYF
TRBV15 | 15 | CATSTGQGAKNIQYF
TRBV28 | 12 | CASSEGVYGYTF
TRBV4-1 | 17 | CASSQRPIGEGTDTQYF
TRBV30 | 14 | CAWSVLQGRTEAFF
TRBV18 | 15 | CASSTGTGDNQPQHF
TRBV20-1 | 11 | CSARLTYEQYF
TRBV7-3 | 16 | CASSLTAGGAYNEQFF
TRBV5-8 | 12 | CASSWSTYEQYF
TRBV19 | 15 | CASRLDRSTGNTIYF